These 13 T cell receptor beta chains came from one sample sequenced in a study of CD8 T cells in ankylosing spondylitis. Study-level points and caveats: Typical of ankylosing spondylitis blood, it appeared, was a TCR beta motif of roughly eight highly homologous variants.

Antigens of these TCRs are unknown. TCRdb reanalysed the 5' RACE reads using MiXCR and keeps one entry per CDR3 protein. The data show about 420,000 distinct CDR3 sequences, approximately 20% seen once. Sequenced material: blood, either unsorted or a sorted T cell fraction (not recorded which). Receptors originate from a male donor with ankylosing spondylitis.

This chain connects TRBV6-1 to TRBJ2-7; unclear D gene. Trimming removed 1 base from V and 5 bases from J, with 15 bases in between. The CDR3 contains 15 residues. Germline values: CDR1 MNHNS, CDR2 SASEGT. The CDR3 sequence: CASSEVDREGHEQYF. Written as DNA, the CDR3 is TGTGCCAGCAGTGAAGTAGATAGGGAAGGCCACGAGCAGTACTTC.

This clonotype was seen a handful of times. The J gene is TRBJ2-1, the V gene TRBV3-1, with D perhaps given as TRBD1 or TRBD2 (5 bases each). V lost 2 bases to trimming and J lost 7 bases, with 12 bases between them. CDR3 length: 14 amino acids. CDR1 is LGHDT and CDR2 is YNNKEL in the germline V gene (reference sequence). In DNA form, the CDR3 reads TGTGCCAGCAGCCAACGAGGGGAGCAAAATGAGCAGTTCTTC. This codes for CASSQRGEQNEQFF.

Written as DNA, the CDR3 is TGCGCCAGCGGGGGGTTCGCGGGAAGCTCCTACAATGAGCAGTTCTTC. Protein sequence: CASGGFAGSSYNEQFF. This rearrangement joins TRBV5-1 to TRBJ2-1, with a tentative D call TRBD2 (6 bases). Germline V CDR1 and CDR2: SGHRS, YFSETQ. Trimming shortened V by 7 bases and J by 0 bases, and 17 bases separated the two germline ends. This CDR3 spans 16 amino acids.

A few counts support this clonotype. The V call is TRBV5-1, the J call TRBJ2-1, with TRBD2 matching over 10 bases. V trimming: 4 bases; J trimming: 5 bases; junction bases outside the gene matches: 3. CDR1 and CDR2 from the germline V gene are SGHRS and YFSETQ. This CDR3 comprises 14 residues. CDR3 coding DNA: TGCGCCAGCAGCCGGGGACTAGCGAACAATGAGCAGTTCTTC. Amino acid sequence: CASSRGLANNEQFF.

There are a few counts of this clonotype. J is TRBJ2-3 and V is TRBV20-1; the match to TRBD2 covers 10 bases. The length of the CDR3 is 17 residues. V was clipped by 1 base and J by 6 bases; unmatched bases: 13. CDR1 is DFQATT and CDR2 is SNEGSKA in the germline V gene (reference sequence). CDR3 protein: CSARVQPPLAGVDTQYF. DNA for the CDR3: TGCAGTGCTAGAGTCCAGCCCCCTCTAGCGGGAGTGGATACGCAGTATTTT.

This chain links TRBV5-4 with TRBJ2-2, with D possibly being TRBD1 (5 bases). CDR3 size: 13 residues. The ends were cut back, 3 bases at V and 6 bases at J, with 9 bases in the middle. From germline, CDR1 is SGHNT and CDR2 YYREEE (reference sequence). CDR3: CASSYTRAGELFF. The CDR3 DNA follows: TGTGCCAGCAGCTATACCAGGGCCGGGGAGCTGTTTTTT.

Ten or more counts support this clonotype. The V gene is TRBV6-2 or TRBV6-3, the J gene TRBJ2-7, with 12 positions matching TRBD1. The germline V gene has CDR1 MNHEY and CDR2 SVGEGT. The length of the CDR3 is 15 residues. The V gene end was trimmed by 7 bases and the J gene end by 4 bases; junction bases not matched to a gene: 8. The CDR3 loop is CASNNGDRGLYEQYF. CDR3 bases: TGTGCCAGCAACAACGGGGACAGGGGGCTATACGAGCAGTACTTC.

This clonotype was counted many times. The V gene is TRBV7-2, the J gene TRBJ2-7; D is ambiguous. V lost 1 base to trimming and J lost 5 bases, with 9 bases between them. CDR1 is SGHTA and CDR2 is FQGNSA in the germline V gene. The CDR3 runs to 13 residues. The CDR3 DNA reads as TGTGCCAGCAGCTTAGGATCCAACCACGAGCAGTACTTC. Amino acids: CASSLGSNHEQYF.

Only a few counts were recorded for this clonotype. This chain joins TRBV6-5 and TRBJ2-4; D is undetermined. There are 16 residues in the CDR3. V was trimmed by 0 bases and J by 3 bases, leaving 12 bases between them. CDR1 and CDR2 (germline): MNHEY, SVGAGI. The CDR3 sequence is CASSYSQSVLKNIQYF. The DNA of the CDR3 is TGTGCCAGCAGTTACTCCCAGTCCGTTCTCAAAAACATTCAGTACTTC.

This clonotype was seen a handful of times. V gene TRBV20-1 combines with J gene TRBJ2-4, with 8 bases matching TRBD1. Unmatched junction bases numbered 7, after V lost 5 bases and J lost 7 bases. The length of the CDR3 is 13 residues. Germline lookup yields CDR1 DFQATT and CDR2 SNEGSKA (reference sequence). The CDR3 region has the DNA TGCAGTGCTTTCGGACAGGGACCGAACATTCAGTACTTC. Encoded protein: CSAFGQGPNIQYF.

The chain carries TRBV21-1 and TRBJ2-7; TRBD1 is the table's D call and was not checked against the DNA. TRBV21-1 is classified as a pseudogene. The CDR3 covers 13 residues. The CDR3 loop is CASSTETDYEQYF. The CDR3 DNA reads as TGTGCCAGCAGCACCGAGACAGACTACGAGCAGTACTTC.

This clonotype was recorded a few times. The chain recombines TRBV11-3 with TRBJ2-5; D is possibly TRBD1 (5 bases). There are 14 residues in the CDR3. V lost 5 bases and J 4 bases, leaving 14 bases between the germline ends. Germline-derived CDR1 and CDR2 are SGHNT and YENEEA. The CDR3 reads CASSPSGLRETQYF. Here the CDR3 DNA reads TGTGCCAGCAGCCCATCAGGGTTACGAGAGACCCAGTACTTC.

There are a few counts of this clonotype. The rearrangement joins TRBV6-2 or TRBV6-3 to TRBJ2-1, with 8 bases identical to TRBD2. CDR1 MNHEY and CDR2 SVGEGT come from the germline V gene. The trim removed 5 bases at V and 15 bases at J, leaving 6 bases unmatched. The CDR3 is 11 residues long. The CDR3 loop reads CASSQGLVVFF. CDR3 DNA: TGTGCCAGCAGTCAGGGACTAGTCGTGTTCTTC.